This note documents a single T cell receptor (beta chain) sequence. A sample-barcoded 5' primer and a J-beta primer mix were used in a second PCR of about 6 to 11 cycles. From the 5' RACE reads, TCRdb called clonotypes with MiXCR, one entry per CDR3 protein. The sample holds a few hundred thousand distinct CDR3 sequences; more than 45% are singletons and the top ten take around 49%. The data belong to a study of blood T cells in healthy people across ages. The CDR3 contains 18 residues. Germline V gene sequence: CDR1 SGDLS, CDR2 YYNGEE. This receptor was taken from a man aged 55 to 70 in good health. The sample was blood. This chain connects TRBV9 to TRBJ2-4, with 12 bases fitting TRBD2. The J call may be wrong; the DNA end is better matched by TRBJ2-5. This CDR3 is CASSVGVLAGGFQETQYF. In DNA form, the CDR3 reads TGTGCCAGCAGCGTGGGGGTACTAGCGGGGGGTTTCCAAGAGACCCAGTACTTC.